The clone carrying this T cell receptor beta chain has only a few counts. The data derive from a study of T and B cells in COVID-19 patients. CDR3 length: 15 residues. V lost 3 bases to trimming and J lost 0 bases, with 12 bases between them. The germline V gene has CDR1 LNHDA and CDR2 SQIVND (reference sequence). Each TRB amplification used roughly 250-550 ng of genomic DNA from blood. BIOMED2 TRB-A/B primer pools were used in multiplex TRB PCR. MiXCR, applied by TCRdb to the multiplex PCR reads, yields one record per CDR3 protein. The table lists around 30,000 distinct CDR3 sequences, around a third of them singletons, with about 1.5% in the top ten.

The chain has TRBV19 and TRBJ2-7; a possible D gene is TRBD2 (6 bases). The clonotype was recovered from a human donor who had recovered from COVID-19. Sequences were obtained from blood. The CDR3 region is CASSIGAGPSYEQYF. The CDR3 region has the DNA TGTGCCAGTAGTATCGGGGCGGGGCCCTCCTACGAGCAGTACTTC.